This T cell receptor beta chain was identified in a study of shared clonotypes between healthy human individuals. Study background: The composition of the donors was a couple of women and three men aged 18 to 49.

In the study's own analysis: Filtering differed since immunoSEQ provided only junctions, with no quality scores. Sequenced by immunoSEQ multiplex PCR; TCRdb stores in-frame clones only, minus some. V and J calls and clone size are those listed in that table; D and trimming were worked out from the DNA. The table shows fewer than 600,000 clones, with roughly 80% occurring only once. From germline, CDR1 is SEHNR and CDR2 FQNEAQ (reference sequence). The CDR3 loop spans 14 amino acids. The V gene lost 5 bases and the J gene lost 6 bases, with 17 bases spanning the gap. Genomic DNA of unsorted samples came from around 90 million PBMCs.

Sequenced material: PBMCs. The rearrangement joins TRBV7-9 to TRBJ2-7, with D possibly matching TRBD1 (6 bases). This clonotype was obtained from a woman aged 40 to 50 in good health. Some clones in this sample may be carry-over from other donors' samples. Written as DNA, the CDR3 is TGTGCCAGCAGCCGTAGTGGGGGCCCCAGCGAGCAGTACTTC. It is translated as CASSRSGGPSEQYF.